One sample yielded the 5 T cell receptor beta chains listed below, sequenced in a study of blood T cell repertoires in COVID-19. Clones were sequenced by immunoSEQ multiplex PCR, and TCRdb holds only the in-frame ones, with some missing. Found here are around 300,000 clones, 80% to 90% of them singletons; the top ten hold 2% to 3%. Material for sequencing was PBMCs or T cells enriched from blood (not recorded which). These receptors were collected from a woman between 18 and 30 years old who had recovered from COVID-19.

The chain couples TRBV20-1 to TRBJ1-4; D is perhaps TRBD1 (5 bases). Trimming shortened V by 3 bases and J by 6 bases, and 8 bases separated the two germline ends. Germline V gene lookup returns CDR1 DFQATT and CDR2 SNEGSKA (reference sequence). The CDR3 covers 12 residues. CDR3 sequence reads: CSASVGDEKLFF. CDR3 nucleotide sequence: TGCAGTGCTAGTGTAGGGGATGAAAAACTGTTTTTT.

The chain is built from TRBV7-6 and TRBJ1-6; D ambiguous. Trimming cost V 5 bases and J 7 bases, with 12 bases left between them. Germline V gene lookup returns CDR1 SGHVS and CDR2 FNYEAQ. The CDR3 covers 14 residues. In DNA form, the CDR3 reads TGTGCCAGCAGCCCCGGGATGTTAAATTCACCCCTCCACTTT. Translation: CASSPGMLNSPLHF.

The V gene is TRBV7-8, the J gene TRBJ2-7; D gene ambiguous. This CDR3 has 11 residues. The germline V gene has CDR1 SGHVS and CDR2 FQNEAQ. V was cut by 5 bases and J by 4 bases, with 6 bases left in between. The CDR3 loop reads CASSRLYEQYF. CDR3 sequence (DNA): TGTGCCAGCAGCCGGTTATACGAGCAGTACTTC.

This clone has just one count. The chain has TRBV2 and TRBJ2-1; 9 bases are shared with TRBD1. V gave up 5 bases and J gave up 9 bases; unmatched junction bases: 5. The germline V gene has CDR1 SNHLY and CDR2 FYNNEI. The CDR3 extends over 13 amino acids. CDR3 protein: CASSRDRDGEQFF. The CDR3 nucleotides are TGTGCCAGCAGTAGGGACAGGGATGGTGAGCAGTTCTTC.

This clone was observed a few times. The CDR3 nucleotides are TGTGCCAGCAGCGTAGTTTTAGCCTCGGCCAATGAGCAGTTCTTC. Its protein product is CASSVVLASANEQFF. The chain recombines TRBV9 with TRBJ2-1; D not resolved. Germline-derived CDR1 and CDR2 are SGDLS and YYNGEE. Trimming cost V 0 bases and J 6 bases, with 13 bases left between them. This CDR3 contains 15 residues.